Listed below are T cell receptor beta chains from one sample, sequenced in a study of T-cell reconstitution after alpha-beta-depleted transplantation in children. MiXCR was run by TCRdb on the PCR reads, yielding one entry per CDR3 protein. The table includes hundreds of thousands of distinct CDR3 sequences, around 12% detected once. Sequences were derived from PBMCs from the stem cell graft donor, sampled from the stem cell graft. The receptors derive from a human donor who donated a stem cell graft to a child with combined immunodeficiency. The CDR3 runs from the conserved cysteine through the conserved F or W. The D gene is left open where the match is weak. Part of the rows lack a size; the others show once, few, many or a class for expanded clones.

clone size,V gene,D gene,J gene,CDR3 protein,CDR3 DNA
many,TRBV12-3/TRBV12-4,TRBD1,TRBJ1-2,CASSPTGDGYTF,TGTGCCAGCAGTCCCACAGGGGATGGCTACACCTTC
.,TRBV7-9,.,TRBJ2-1,CASSSRQDRLFF,TGTGCCAGCAGCTCGAGACAGGACCGGTTGTTCTTC
many,TRBV27,.,TRBJ2-7,CASSTTLAGEQYF,TGTGCCAGCAGTACCACCTTGGCTGGGGAGCAGTACTTC
.,TRBV27,TRBD2,TRBJ2-1,CASSRGLAGGSEQFF,TGTGCCAGCAGCCGGGGACTAGCGGGAGGCTCTGAGCAGTTCTTC
many,TRBV12-3/TRBV12-4,.,TRBJ1-6,CASRSSTYNSPLHF,TGTGCCAGCAGGTCGAGTACTTATAATTCACCCCTCCACTTT
few,TRBV5-5,TRBD2,TRBJ2-7,CASPSSGPYEQYF,TGTGCCAGCCCCTCTAGCGGACCCTACGAGCAGTACTTC
few,TRBV14,.,TRBJ2-5,CASSQEGGISQYF,TGTGCCAGCAGCCAAGAAGGAGGTATCAGCCAGTACTTC
.,TRBV6-1,TRBD1,TRBJ2-7,CASSITGGLPYEQYF,TGTGCCAGCAGTATTACAGGGGGCCTGCCCTACGAGCAGTACTTC
many,TRBV12-3/TRBV12-4,.,TRBJ1-1,CASSLGPGTEAFF,TGTGCCAGCAGTTTAGGGCCGGGCACTGAAGCTTTCTTT
.,TRBV7-3,.,TRBJ2-7,CASSLGGMRYEQYF,TGTGCCAGCAGCTTAGGGGGTATGAGGTACGAGCAGTACTTC
.,TRBV5-5,.,TRBJ2-5,CASSPARLGQETQYF,TGTGCCAGCAGCCCCGCGCGATTGGGTCAAGAGACCCAGTACTTC
many,TRBV12-3/TRBV12-4,.,TRBJ2-2,CASSWMAFTGELFF,TGTGCCAGCAGTTGGATGGCGTTCACCGGGGAGCTGTTTTTT
many,TRBV11-2,TRBD1,TRBJ1-5,CASSFGTGYGQPQHF,TGTGCCAGCAGCTTCGGGACAGGGTACGGTCAGCCCCAGCATTTT
.,TRBV3-1,TRBD1,TRBJ1-4,CASSRWTGGDPNEKLFF,TGTGCCAGCAGCCGGTGGACAGGGGGCGATCCTAATGAAAAACTGTTTTTT
few,TRBV6-5,.,TRBJ1-2,CASSYSIGVEGYTF,TGTGCCAGCAGTTACTCGATTGGGGTTGAAGGCTACACCTTC
.,TRBV27,TRBD1,TRBJ2-1,CASSHDRGRADEQFF,TGTGCCAGCAGTCACGACAGGGGGCGCGCAGATGAGCAGTTCTTC
many,TRBV5-1,.,TRBJ2-7,CASSLDAGTYEQYF,TGCGCCAGCAGCTTGGATGCGGGAACCTACGAGCAGTACTTC
many,TRBV20-1,.,TRBJ1-4,CSARTDGLSGKLFF,TGCAGTGCTAGAACGGACGGACTCAGCGGAAAACTGTTTTTT
few,TRBV9,TRBD1,TRBJ1-3,CASSARQGNSGNTIYF,TGTGCCAGCAGCGCCCGACAGGGGAACTCTGGAAACACCATATATTTT
.,TRBV5-5,.,TRBJ2-7,CASSLDLGAYEQYF,TGTGCCAGCAGCTTGGATCTGGGGGCCTACGAGCAGTACTTC
few,TRBV6-2/TRBV6-3,.,TRBJ1-5,CASSLTFQPQHF,TGTGCCAGCAGTTTAACATTTCAGCCCCAGCATTTT
medium-sized,TRBV29-1,TRBD2,TRBJ2-3,CSVGGGLPRDTQYF,TGCAGCGTTGGGGGGGGACTACCCAGGGATACGCAGTATTTT
.,TRBV4-2,.,TRBJ2-7,CASSQDRDASSYEQYF,TGTGCCAGCAGCCAAGACCGGGACGCCTCCTCCTACGAGCAGTACTTC
many,TRBV12-3/TRBV12-4,.,TRBJ2-1,CASSSPRLGVLNEQFF,TGTGCCAGCAGTTCCCCTAGGCTAGGAGTCCTCAATGAGCAGTTCTTC
.,TRBV4-3,.,TRBJ1-5,CASSQDLDRGNQPQHF,TGCGCCAGCAGCCAAGATCTGGACCGCGGGAATCAGCCCCAGCATTTT
many,TRBV12-3/TRBV12-4,.,TRBJ1-1,CASTSGRGYMNTEAFF,TGTGCCAGCACCTCGGGCAGAGGCTATATGAACACTGAAGCTTTCTTT
.,TRBV7-8,.,TRBJ2-5,CASSLHLGTNQETQYF,TGTGCCAGCAGCTTGCATTTGGGGACAAACCAAGAGACCCAGTACTTC
few,TRBV4-3,.,TRBJ1-4,CASSQGSRNEKLFF,TGCGCCAGCAGCCAAGGTAGTCGAAATGAAAAACTGTTTTTT
few,TRBV5-1,.,TRBJ1-1,CASSLVADLEAFF,TGCGCCAGCAGCTTGGTGGCAGACCTTGAAGCTTTCTTT
.,TRBV11-2,.,TRBJ1-1,CASSPDTIEAFF,TGTGCCAGCAGTCCGGACACGATTGAAGCTTTCTTT
.,TRBV27,.,TRBJ2-5,CASRRQAEETQYF,TGTGCCAGCAGGAGACAGGCTGAAGAGACCCAGTACTTC
few,TRBV9,TRBD2,TRBJ2-5,CASSVGTSGSETQYF,TGTGCCAGCAGCGTAGGTACTAGCGGGAGTGAGACCCAGTACTTC
many,TRBV5-1,TRBD2,TRBJ2-1,CASSPRRSGRATYNEQFF,TGCGCCAGCAGCCCGAGAAGGAGCGGGAGGGCCACCTACAATGAGCAGTTCTTC
.,TRBV7-3,TRBD2,TRBJ2-7,CASSPSGVAGHEQYF,TGTGCCAGCAGCCCGTCCGGGGTAGCGGGACACGAGCAGTACTTC
few,TRBV7-2,TRBD1,TRBJ1-2,CASSVGTGLEYGYTF,TGTGCCAGCAGCGTCGGGACAGGGCTAGAGTATGGCTACACCTTC
.,TRBV5-1,TRBD2,TRBJ2-1,CASSKSLAGVTYNEQFF,TGCGCCAGCAGTAAATCTCTAGCGGGAGTCACCTACAATGAGCAGTTCTTC
.,TRBV5-1,.,TRBJ2-6,CASRPTGSGANVLTF,TGCGCCAGCAGACCCACAGGGTCTGGGGCCAACGTCCTGACTTTC